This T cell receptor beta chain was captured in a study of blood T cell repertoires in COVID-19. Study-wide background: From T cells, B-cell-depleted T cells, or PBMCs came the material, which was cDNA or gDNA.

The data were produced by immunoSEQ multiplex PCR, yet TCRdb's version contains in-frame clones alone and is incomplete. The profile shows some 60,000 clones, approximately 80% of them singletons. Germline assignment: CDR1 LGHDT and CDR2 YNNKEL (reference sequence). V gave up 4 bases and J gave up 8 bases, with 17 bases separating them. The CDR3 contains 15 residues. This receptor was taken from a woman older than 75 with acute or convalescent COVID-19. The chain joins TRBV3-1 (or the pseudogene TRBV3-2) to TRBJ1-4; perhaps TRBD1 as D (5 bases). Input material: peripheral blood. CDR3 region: CASSRPWRGREKLFF. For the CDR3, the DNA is TGTGCCAGCAGCCGACCCTGGCGGGGCAGGGAAAAACTGTTTTTT.